These T cell receptor beta chains were read from a single sample in a study of blood T cell repertoires in COVID-19. Using immunoSEQ multiplex PCR, the repertoire was profiled, and TCRdb retains in-frame clones only, with some absent. The sample shows 200,000 to 250,000 clones, approximately 90% of them seen only once. Source material: peripheral blood. These receptors were obtained from a woman between 40 and 50 years old who had recovered from COVID-19. Both conserved end residues are part of each CDR3. Fields, in order: D gene, clone size, V gene, J gene, CDR3 DNA, CDR3 protein. D genes are given only for firm matches. Not every row has a clone size; where given, it reads once, few, many or a size class.

.	.	TRBV7-2	TRBJ1-4	TGTGCCAGCAGCTTAGCCTATCCCTGGCACAGGGATGGAGAAAAACTGTTTTTT	CASSLAYPWHRDGEKLFF
TRBD1	.	TRBV4-2	TRBJ2-4	TGTGCCAGCAGCCAAGAGGCGGACAGGTTTTACTCAAACATTCAGTACTTC	CASSQEADRFYSNIQYF
TRBD2	.	TRBV7-9	TRBJ2-2	TGTGCCAGCAGCTCCGCTAGCGGCACCGGGGAGCTGTTTTTT	CASSSASGTGELFF
TRBD1	.	TRBV7-2	TRBJ1-5	TGTGCCAGCAGCCTGGGACAGGGAGGGAGGCAGCCCCAGCATTTT	CASSLGQGGRQPQHF
TRBD1	.	TRBV28	TRBJ1-5	TGTGCCAGCAGTTATACAGGGGGCTGGAATCAGCCCCAGCATTTT	CASSYTGGWNQPQHF
.	few	TRBV3-1/TRBV3-2	TRBJ2-4	TGTGCCAGCAGCCTCGGAGATGCCAAAAACATTCAGTACTTC	CASSLGDAKNIQYF
TRBD1	.	TRBV4-3	TRBJ1-2	TGCGCCAGCAGCCAAGCCAGGGGGCAGAGTGGCTACACCTTC	CASSQARGQSGYTF
TRBD1	.	TRBV5-4	TRBJ1-4	TGTGCCAGCAGCTTGGGACAGGGGGCAACTAATGAAAAACTGTTTTTT	CASSLGQGATNEKLFF
.	.	TRBV7-2	TRBJ1-4	TGTGCCAGCAGCTTCCAGGGATCGGGTGAAAAACTGTTTTTT	CASSFQGSGEKLFF
TRBD2	once	TRBV5-4	TRBJ2-3	TGTGCCAGCAGCACTCCTAGCGGGGGGGCCGCAGATACGCAGTATTTT	CASSTPSGGAADTQYF
.	.	TRBV5-1	TRBJ2-5	TGCGCCAGCAGCTCGGCGCGAGGGGGGGGAGAGACCCAGTACTTC	CASSSARGGGETQYF
.	.	TRBV7-3	TRBJ2-1	TGTGCCAGCAGCCTCACCGCGGGGTTGAATGAGCAGTTCTTC	CASSLTAGLNEQFF
TRBD1	.	TRBV6-5	TRBJ2-3	TGTGCCAGCGGCCAGGGGGCCGCAGGGAGTACGCAGTATTTT	CASGQGAAGSTQYF
.	.	TRBV6-1	TRBJ2-3	TGTGCCAGCAGTGAAGCGCTCCGAGTCTCAGATACGCAGTATTTT	CASSEALRVSDTQYF
.	.	TRBV7-8	TRBJ2-5	TGTGCCAGCAGCCCTTTAAGTAAGGGGGAGACCCAGTACTTC	CASSPLSKGETQYF
TRBD1	many	TRBV10-3	TRBJ2-7	TGTGCCATCAGAAAAAGTCAGACAGGGGCCTACGAGCAGTACTTC	CAIRKSQTGAYEQYF
.	.	TRBV12-5	TRBJ1-2	TGTGCTAGTGGTTTGGCGGGGAACCAACAGACTTTCTATGGCTACACCTTC	CASGLAGNQQTFYGYTF